This is a list of T cell receptor beta chains from one sample in a study of PD-L1 blockade in urothelial cancer. Produced via immunoSEQ multiplex PCR; TCRdb's table is partial and in-frame only. The sample yields about 39,000 clones, about nine tenths seen once. Sequenced here: PBMCs, sampled around atezolizumab (anti-PD-L1) treatment. These receptors came from a woman aged 55-69 years with urothelial cancer. Both conserved end residues are part of each CDR3. A D gene is named only where the DNA matches it firmly. A row's size may be missing; if present it is once, few, many or a size class.

-	TRBJ1-1	TRBD1	TRBV7-9	CASSIDRGLSTEAFF	TGTGCCAGCAGCATAGACAGGGGGTTGAGCACTGAAGCTTTCTTT
-	TRBJ2-1	-	TRBV29-1	CSVDRANEQFF	TGCAGCGTTGACAGGGCAAATGAGCAGTTCTTC
-	TRBJ1-5	TRBD1	TRBV19	CASSRPDRDSNQPQHF	TGTGCCAGTAGTAGACCCGACAGGGATAGCAATCAGCCCCAGCATTTT
-	TRBJ2-4	TRBD2	TRBV19	CASSRGSGGNIQYF	TGTGCCAGTAGTCGAGGGAGCGGGGGAAACATTCAGTACTTC
-	TRBJ1-2	TRBD1	TRBV25-1	CASSPGDRGGYGYTF	TGTGCCAGCAGTCCAGGGGACAGGGGGGGCTATGGCTACACCTTC
-	TRBJ1-5	-	TRBV6-5	CASSSEPSNQPQHF	TGTGCCAGCAGTTCCGAGCCTAGCAATCAGCCCCAGCATTTT
-	TRBJ2-5	TRBD2	TRBV7-9	CASSLAGLADGKETQYF	TGTGCCAGCAGCTTAGCGGGACTAGCAGATGGTAAAGAGACCCAGTACTTC
-	TRBJ2-2	TRBD1	TRBV7-2	CASTGQGSNTGELFF	TGTGCCAGCACTGGACAGGGATCGAACACCGGGGAGCTGTTTTTT
-	TRBJ2-6	TRBD1	TRBV11-3	CASSPRDRGSGANVLTF	TGTGCCAGCAGCCCCCGGGACAGGGGGTCTGGGGCCAACGTCCTGACTTTC
-	TRBJ2-2	-	TRBV27	CASRKISVGQTNTGELFF	TGTGCCAGCAGAAAGATTAGCGTAGGGCAGACCAACACCGGGGAGCTGTTTTTT
-	TRBJ2-3	TRBD2	TRBV15	CATNQAGTSGRIWTDTQYF	TGTGCCACCAACCAGGCCGGGACTAGCGGGAGGATTTGGACAGATACGCAGTATTTT
-	TRBJ2-7	-	TRBV7-2	CASSSQGWYEQYF	TGTGCCAGCAGCTCCCAGGGTTGGTACGAGCAGTACTTC
-	TRBJ2-2	-	TRBV5-3	CARSLNRRRMPTNTGELFF	TGTGCCAGAAGCTTGAACAGGCGACGTATGCCTACGAACACCGGGGAGCTGTTTTTT
-	TRBJ2-5	-	TRBV19	CASSPRSVQGFYF	TGTGCCAGTAGTCCCCGAAGCGTCCAGGGATTTTACTTC
once	TRBJ2-7	TRBD1	TRBV27	CASHRGVPYEQYF	TGTGCCAGCCACAGGGGGGTACCCTACGAGCAGTACTTC
-	TRBJ1-4	-	TRBV2	CASRLKERQQVNEKLFF	TGTGCCAGCAGATTGAAAGAGCGGCAGCAAGTGAATGAAAAACTGTTTTTT
-	TRBJ2-2	-	TRBV11-2	CASSYDETRDGELFF	TGTGCCAGCAGTTATGACGAGACTAGAGACGGGGAGCTGTTTTTT
-	TRBJ2-2	-	TRBV5-1	CASSSPGHTNTGELFF	TGCGCCAGCAGCTCTCCAGGCCACACGAACACCGGGGAGCTGTTTTTT
-	TRBJ2-6	TRBD1	TRBV25-1	CASSTGDSHFSGANVLTF	TGTGCCAGCAGTACCGGGGACAGCCACTTCTCTGGGGCCAACGTCCTGACTTTC
-	TRBJ1-3	TRBD1	TRBV25-1	CASSVTGAGNTIYF	TGTGCCAGCAGCGTGACAGGGGCTGGAAACACCATATATTTT
once	TRBJ2-1	-	TRBV21-1	CASSKDVVWEGSYNEQFF	TGTGCCAGCAGCAAAGACGTAGTGTGGGAGGGCTCCTACAATGAGCAGTTCTTC
-	TRBJ2-4	TRBD1	TRBV2	CASSEDRTRAKNIQYF	TGTGCCAGCAGTGAGGACAGGACTCGAGCCAAAAACATTCAGTACTTC
-	TRBJ2-3	-	TRBV28	CASSLRNVEDTQYF	TGTGCCAGCAGTTTACGAAACGTGGAGGATACGCAGTATTTT
-	TRBJ2-3	TRBD2	TRBV7-2	CASSLQLAGTDTQYF	TGTGCCAGCAGCTTACAGCTAGCGGGCACAGATACGCAGTATTTT
-	TRBJ1-2	-	TRBV6-1	CASSVTSGVNYGYTF	TGTGCCAGCAGTGTAACCTCAGGGGTTAACTATGGCTACACCTTC
-	TRBJ1-3	TRBD1	TRBV6-5	CASSSGTGGYGNTIYF	TGTGCCAGCAGTTCCGGGACAGGGGGCTACGGAAACACCATATATTTT
-	TRBJ2-7	TRBD2	TRBV2	CASSYGLAGPYEQYF	TGTGCCAGCAGTTATGGACTAGCGGGACCCTACGAGCAGTACTTC
-	TRBJ2-7	TRBD2	TRBV5-1	CASSFPASGIYEQYF	TGCGCCAGCAGCTTTCCGGCTAGCGGGATCTACGAGCAGTACTTC
-	TRBJ2-3	TRBD1	TRBV9	CASSARQGLNTQYF	TGTGCCAGCAGCGCCCGACAGGGATTGAATACGCAGTATTTT
-	TRBJ2-7	TRBD1	TRBV18	CASSPTGQFYEQYF	TGTGCCAGCTCACCGACGGGACAGTTCTACGAGCAGTACTTC
-	TRBJ1-2	-	TRBV7-2	CASTSDRLGYGYTF	TGTGCCAGCACCTCCGACAGGTTGGGCTATGGCTACACCTTC
-	TRBJ2-1	TRBD2	TRBV5-6	CASSQSVFREGYNEQFF	TGTGCCAGCAGCCAATCCGTTTTTCGGGAGGGGTACAATGAGCAGTTCTTC
-	TRBJ2-1	-	TRBV27	CASRGSSYNEQFF	TGTGCCAGCAGGGGGAGCTCCTACAATGAGCAGTTCTTC
-	TRBJ2-3	TRBD2	TRBV15	CATSRDRVAGVTDTQYF	TGTGCCACCAGCAGAGATCGGGTAGCGGGAGTTACAGATACGCAGTATTTT
-	TRBJ2-3	TRBD2	TRBV5-1	CASSLEGAGGNTQYF	TGCGCCAGCAGCTTGGAAGGAGCGGGAGGGAATACGCAGTATTTT
-	TRBJ1-2	TRBD1	TRBV7-9	CASSEWGTAKNYGYTF	TGTGCCAGCAGCGAATGGGGGACAGCGAAAAATTACGGCTACACCTTC
-	TRBJ2-1	TRBD1	TRBV4-2	CASSSGGRQSANEQFF	TGTGCCAGCAGCTCAGGGGGAAGGCAGTCCGCCAATGAGCAGTTCTTC
-	TRBJ2-5	-	TRBV7-2	CASSLMSQETQYF	TGTGCCAGCAGTTTAATGTCGCAAGAGACCCAGTACTTC
-	TRBJ2-7	-	TRBV19	CASTLGAHGASEQYF	TGTGCCAGTACCCTAGGGGCCCATGGGGCTTCCGAGCAGTACTTC
-	TRBJ1-2	-	TRBV7-7	CASSSPYRDGYTF	TGTGCCAGCAGCTCGCCTTACAGGGATGGCTACACCTTC
-	TRBJ2-2	-	TRBV5-1	CASSLFRGANTGELFF	TGCGCCAGCAGCTTGTTCAGGGGGGCGAACACCGGGGAGCTGTTTTTT
-	TRBJ2-1	TRBD2	TRBV27	CASSLLAGSILSYNEQFF	TGTGCCAGCAGCCTACTAGCGGGATCGATATTGTCCTACAATGAGCAGTTCTTC
-	TRBJ2-1	-	TRBV20-1	CSARSVDEQFF	TGCAGTGCTAGAAGCGTAGATGAGCAGTTCTTC
-	TRBJ1-5	-	TRBV23-1	CASSQISGVGAWTTGDQPQHF	TGCGCCAGCAGTCAAATCTCGGGGGTCGGCGCGTGGACGACGGGGGATCAGCCCCAGCATTTT
-	TRBJ2-7	-	TRBV11-2	CASSLLRETGEQYF	TGTGCCAGCAGCTTATTGCGGGAAACGGGCGAGCAGTACTTC
-	TRBJ2-7	-	TRBV7-6	CASSPGQLLSEQYF	TGTGCCAGCAGCCCAGGACAGCTCCTCAGCGAGCAGTACTTC
-	TRBJ2-2	-	TRBV25-1	CASGPKRTTGELFF	TGTGCCAGTGGGCCGAAGCGGACCACCGGGGAGCTGTTTTTT
few	TRBJ2-1	TRBD1	TRBV27	CASSLPGQGTYNEQFF	TGTGCCAGCAGTTTACCCGGACAGGGGACCTACAATGAGCAGTTCTTC
-	TRBJ2-5	TRBD1	TRBV18	CASSPNNRGSQETQYF	TGTGCCAGCTCCCCGAATAACAGGGGAAGCCAAGAGACCCAGTACTTC
-	TRBJ2-2	-	TRBV29-1	CSANGAGVSTGELFF	TGCAGCGCGAATGGGGCAGGGGTGAGCACCGGGGAGCTGTTTTTT
-	TRBJ2-3	TRBD2	TRBV10-3	CAISPTSGKTDTQYF	TGTGCCATCAGTCCGACTAGCGGGAAGACAGATACGCAGTATTTT
-	TRBJ2-1	-	TRBV7-6	CASSYRMGVGEQFF	TGTGCCAGCAGCTATCGGATGGGAGTAGGTGAGCAGTTCTTC
-	TRBJ1-3	-	TRBV7-5	CARSFDRLTVGNTIYF	TGTGCCAGAAGCTTCGACAGGTTGACCGTTGGAAACACCATATATTTT
-	TRBJ2-5	TRBD1	TRBV7-7	CASSSRGYGTQYF	TGTGCCAGCAGCTCCAGGGGGTACGGGACCCAGTACTTC
-	TRBJ1-2	-	TRBV29-1	CSVGSNNYGYTF	TGCAGCGTTGGCAGTAATAACTATGGCTACACCTTC
-	TRBJ1-2	-	TRBV9	CASSVEGEHYGYTF	TGTGCCAGCAGCGTAGAGGGGGAACACTATGGCTACACCTTC
once	TRBJ2-7	TRBD2	TRBV28	CASSLGTSEQYF	TGTGCCAGCAGTTTGGGGACTAGCGAGCAGTACTTC